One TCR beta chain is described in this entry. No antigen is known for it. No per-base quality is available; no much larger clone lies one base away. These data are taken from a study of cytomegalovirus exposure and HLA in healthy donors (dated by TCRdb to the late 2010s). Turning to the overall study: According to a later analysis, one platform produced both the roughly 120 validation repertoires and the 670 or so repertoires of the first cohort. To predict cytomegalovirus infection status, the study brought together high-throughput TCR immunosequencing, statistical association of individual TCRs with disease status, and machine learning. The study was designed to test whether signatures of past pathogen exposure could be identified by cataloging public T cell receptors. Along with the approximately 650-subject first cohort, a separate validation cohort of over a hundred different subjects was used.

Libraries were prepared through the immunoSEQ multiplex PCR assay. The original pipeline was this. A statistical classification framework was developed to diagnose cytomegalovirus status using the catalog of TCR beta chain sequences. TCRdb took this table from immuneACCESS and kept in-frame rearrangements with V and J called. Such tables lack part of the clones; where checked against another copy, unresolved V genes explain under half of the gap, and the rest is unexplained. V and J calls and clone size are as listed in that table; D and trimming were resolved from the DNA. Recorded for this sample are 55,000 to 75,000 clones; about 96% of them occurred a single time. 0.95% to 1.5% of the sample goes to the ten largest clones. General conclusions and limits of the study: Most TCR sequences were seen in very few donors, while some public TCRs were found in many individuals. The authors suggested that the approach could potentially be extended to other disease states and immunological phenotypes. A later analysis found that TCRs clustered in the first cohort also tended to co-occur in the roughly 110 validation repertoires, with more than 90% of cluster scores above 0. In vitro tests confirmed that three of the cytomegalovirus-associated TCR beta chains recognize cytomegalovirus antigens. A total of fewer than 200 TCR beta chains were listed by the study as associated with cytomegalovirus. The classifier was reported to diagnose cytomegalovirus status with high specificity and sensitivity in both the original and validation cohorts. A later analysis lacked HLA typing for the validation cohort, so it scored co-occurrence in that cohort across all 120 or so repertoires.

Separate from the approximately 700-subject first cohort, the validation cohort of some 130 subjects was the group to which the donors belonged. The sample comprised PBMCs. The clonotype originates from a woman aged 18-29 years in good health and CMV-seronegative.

The CDR3 amino acid sequence is: CASSGGGGGSQHF. In nucleotide form, the sequence is TGTGCCAGCAGTGGGGGGGGTGGGGGCTCCCAGCATTTT. Recombination linked TRBV2 to TRBJ1-5; matching of 6 bases hints at TRBD1 as the D gene. Deletion took 4 bases off V and 11 bases off J, with a span of 15 bases between the germline ends. The CDR3 runs 13 amino acids, cysteine and phenylalanine included. Only the CDR3 portion is preserved as DNA: 39 bases, with reading frame beginning at the first base. Reading the germline V gene gives CDR1 SNHLY and CDR2 FYNNEI.